This TCR beta chain originates from a study of cytomegalovirus exposure and HLA in healthy donors. Findings and caveats of the study: Listed as cytomegalovirus-associated were 150 or so TCR beta chains. Specificity for CMV antigens was confirmed in vitro for a few of the CMV-associated chains. In a later analysis, more than 15,000 TCR beta sequences were associated with HLA alleles at 0.05 false discovery rate.

Points on this clone: Its specificity is not known.

Primers for the PCR totalled 60 Vbeta and 13 Jbeta. The table came from immunoSEQ multiplex PCR; TCRdb's copy has only in-frame clones and leaves some out. The sample has some 140,000 clones, around 75% seen once. Per germline, CDR1 SGHTA and CDR2 FQGTGA. V was cut by 2 bases and J by 6 bases, with 17 bases left in between. The CDR3 contains 15 residues. This chain links TRBV7-3 with TRBJ2-7; maybe TRBD1 (5 bases). The specimen sequenced was PBMCs. The TCR was taken from a female donor in good health and CMV-seronegative. CDR3 sequence reads: CASSLGRTPPGEQYF. CDR3 sequence (DNA): TGTGCCAGCAGCTTAGGGCGGACACCCCCTGGCGAGCAGTACTTC.